This TCR beta chain was identified in a study of blood T cell repertoires in COVID-19. Original processing notes: Nucleated cell counts were estimated from reference gene primer amplification. Using immunoSEQ multiplex PCR, the repertoire was profiled, and TCRdb retains in-frame clones only, with some absent. V and J calls plus clone size are reproduced from that table; the DNA served to infer D and trimming. The sample yields approximately 180,000 clones, roughly nine tenths seen once. The CDR3 extends over 15 amino acids. Per the germline V gene, CDR1 is KGHSH and CDR2 is LQKENI. V was pared by 2 bases and J by 2 bases, with 4 bases of the junction left unmatched. In terms of age and location, participants ranged from roughly 18 to 95 years and lived in about 25 US areas. Grouping used clinical history reported by participants in a survey and questionnaire.

Specimen: PBMCs or T cells enriched from blood (not recorded which). V gene TRBV18 combines with J gene TRBJ1-2; 8 nucleotides match TRBD1. The sequence was collected from a woman aged 35 to 49 with acute COVID-19. In nucleotides, the CDR3 is TGTGCCAGCTCACCAAGGACAGGGATGAACTATGGCTACACCTTC. Amino acids: CASSPRTGMNYGYTF.